The subject of this entry is one TCR beta chain. Its antigen is currently unknown. These data are taken from a study of T cell responses to AZD1222 COVID-19 vaccine. Study-wide results and caveats: Of the AZD1222 recipients, only 5 to 7 were seropositive at baseline. Mostly white British, mostly female donors; authors suggested clonal diversity may be underestimated. Reportedly, nearly half of unique spike TCRs recognized epitopes outside B.1.351/B.1.1.7 mutations.

Sequencing was performed with immunoSEQ multiplex PCR; in TCRdb, only in-frame clones are kept and a portion is missing. The data hold 100,000 to 150,000 clones, with under 95% observed a single time. Pooling was applied to second doses at about 4 or about 12 weeks. CDR1 LGHDT and CDR2 YNNKEL come from the germline V gene (reference sequence). Trimming took off 5 bases at V and 5 bases at J, with 9 bases between the two ends. CDR3 length equals 12 residues. V is TRBV3-1 (or the pseudogene TRBV3-2) and J is TRBJ1-2; tentative D call: TRBD1 (5 bases). The sequence derives from an adult who received the AZD1222 COVID-19 vaccine. The material sequenced was peripheral blood, taken 28 days after the second AZD1222 dose. CDR3 nucleotide sequence: TGTGCCAGCAGCTCCACAGGATATGGCTACACCTTC. Its protein is CASSSTGYGYTF.